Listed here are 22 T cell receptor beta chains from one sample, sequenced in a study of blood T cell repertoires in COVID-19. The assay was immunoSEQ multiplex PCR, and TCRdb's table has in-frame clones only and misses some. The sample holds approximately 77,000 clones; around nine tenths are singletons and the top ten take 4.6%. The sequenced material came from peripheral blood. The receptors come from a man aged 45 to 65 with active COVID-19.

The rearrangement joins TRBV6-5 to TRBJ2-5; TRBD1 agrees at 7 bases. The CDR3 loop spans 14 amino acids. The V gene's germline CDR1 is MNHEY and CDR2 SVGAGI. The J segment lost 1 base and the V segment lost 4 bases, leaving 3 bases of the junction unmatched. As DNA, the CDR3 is TGTGCCAGCAGTTTCAACAGGGGCCAAGAGACCCAGTACTTC. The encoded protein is CASSFNRGQETQYF.

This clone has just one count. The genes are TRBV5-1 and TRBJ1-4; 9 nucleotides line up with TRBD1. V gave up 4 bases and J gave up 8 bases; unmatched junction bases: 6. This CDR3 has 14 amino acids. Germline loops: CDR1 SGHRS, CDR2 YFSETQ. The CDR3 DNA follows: TGCGCCAGCAGCCCGGGACAGGGAAGCGAAAAACTGTTTTTT. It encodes CASSPGQGSEKLFF.

The CDR3 DNA reads as TGTGCCAGCAGTTCTTCCGGGGAGCTGTTTTTT. Translation gives CASSSSGELFF. The rearrangement joins TRBV6-5 to TRBJ2-2; D is uncertain. Trimming removed 4 bases at V and 6 bases at J, with 3 bases between. Per germline, CDR1 MNHEY and CDR2 SVGAGI. The CDR3 length is 11 residues.

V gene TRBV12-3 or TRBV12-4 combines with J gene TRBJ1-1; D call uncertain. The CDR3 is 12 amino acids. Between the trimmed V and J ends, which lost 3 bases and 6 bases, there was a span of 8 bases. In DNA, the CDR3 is TGTGCCAGCAGTTTCTCCCCGGCTGAAGCTTTCTTT. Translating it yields CASSFSPAEAFF.

The CDR3 reads CASSPRGGYNYGYTF. The CDR3 coding sequence is TGTGCCAGTAGTCCCCGAGGGGGATATAACTATGGCTACACCTTC. The chain uses TRBV19 and TRBJ1-2, with D maybe TRBD1 (6 bases). CDR3 length: 15 amino acids. V lost 5 bases to trimming and J lost 1 base, with 14 bases between them. Germline-derived CDR1 and CDR2 are LNHDA and SQIVND (reference sequence).

CDR3 coding DNA: TGTGCCAGCAGCGACCTTTCGCGGGTCTTAAATGAGCAGTTCTTC. Its translation: CASSDLSRVLNEQFF. The chain has TRBV7-8 and TRBJ2-1, with a weak D call TRBD2 (5 bases). The CDR3 sequence is 15 residues long. Germline CDR1 is SGHVS and CDR2 is FQNEAQ. Trimming removed 5 bases at V and 7 bases at J, with 18 bases between. Full variable domain (missing parts from reference TRBV7-8 and TRBJ2-1): GAGVSQSPRYKVAKRGQDVALRCDPISGHVSLFWYQQALGQGPEFLTYFQNEAQLDKSGLPSDRFFAERPEGSVSTLKIQRTQQEDSAVYLCASSDLSRVLNEQFFGPGTRLTVL.

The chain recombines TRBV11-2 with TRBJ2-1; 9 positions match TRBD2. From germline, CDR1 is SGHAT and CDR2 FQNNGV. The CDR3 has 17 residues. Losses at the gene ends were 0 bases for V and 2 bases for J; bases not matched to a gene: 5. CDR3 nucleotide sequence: TGTGCCAGCAGCTTAGATCGGCGGGAGGGCCCCTACAATGAGCAGTTCTTC. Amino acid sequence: CASSLDRREGPYNEQFF.

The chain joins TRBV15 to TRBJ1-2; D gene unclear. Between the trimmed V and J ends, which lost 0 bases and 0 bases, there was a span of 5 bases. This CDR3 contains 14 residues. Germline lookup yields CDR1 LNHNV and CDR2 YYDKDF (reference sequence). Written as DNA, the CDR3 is TGTGCCACCAGCAGAGAGCAGACTAACTATGGCTACACCTTC. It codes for CATSREQTNYGYTF.

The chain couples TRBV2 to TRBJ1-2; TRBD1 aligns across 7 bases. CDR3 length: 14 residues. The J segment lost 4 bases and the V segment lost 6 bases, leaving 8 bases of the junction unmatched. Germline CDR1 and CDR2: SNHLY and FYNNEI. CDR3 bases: TGTGCCAGCAGATCGACAGGGCGAACCTATGGCTACACCTTC. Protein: CASRSTGRTYGYTF.

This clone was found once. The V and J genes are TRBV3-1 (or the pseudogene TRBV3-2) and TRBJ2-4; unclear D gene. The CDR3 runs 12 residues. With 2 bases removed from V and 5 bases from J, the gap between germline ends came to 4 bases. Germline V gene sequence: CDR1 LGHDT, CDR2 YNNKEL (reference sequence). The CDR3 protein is CASSQSQNIQYF. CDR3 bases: TGTGCCAGCAGCCAATCTCAAAACATTCAGTACTTC.

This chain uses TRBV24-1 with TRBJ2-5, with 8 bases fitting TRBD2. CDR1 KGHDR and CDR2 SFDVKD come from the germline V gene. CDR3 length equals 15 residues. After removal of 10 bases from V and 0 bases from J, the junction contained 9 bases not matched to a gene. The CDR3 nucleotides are TGTGCCACATCCCCGGGGGGGTTGTACCAAGAGACCCAGTACTTC. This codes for CATSPGGLYQETQYF.

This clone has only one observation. The CDR3 sequence is CASSSVDTYNEQFF. CDR3 DNA sequence: TGTGCCAGCAGCTCGGTCGACACGTACAATGAGCAGTTCTTC. The V call is TRBV5-6, the J call TRBJ2-1; D unclear. From germline, CDR1 is SGHDT and CDR2 YYEEEE. V lost 3 bases, J lost 4 bases, and 11 bases lay in between. This CDR3 has 14 residues.

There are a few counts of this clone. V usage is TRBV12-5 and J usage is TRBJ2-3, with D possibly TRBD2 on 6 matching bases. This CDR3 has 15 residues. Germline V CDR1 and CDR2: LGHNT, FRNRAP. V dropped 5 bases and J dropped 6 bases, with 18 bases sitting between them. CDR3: CASGPGDGPGDTQYF. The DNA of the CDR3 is TGTGCTAGTGGTCCGGGGGACGGCCCCGGGGATACGCAGTATTTT. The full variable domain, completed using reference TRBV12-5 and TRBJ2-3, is DARVTQTPRHKVTEMGQEVTMRCQPILGHNTVFWYRQTMMQGLELLAYFRNRAPLDDSGMPKDRFSAEMPDATLATLKIQPSEPRDSAVYFCASGPGDGPGDTQYFGPGTRLTVL.

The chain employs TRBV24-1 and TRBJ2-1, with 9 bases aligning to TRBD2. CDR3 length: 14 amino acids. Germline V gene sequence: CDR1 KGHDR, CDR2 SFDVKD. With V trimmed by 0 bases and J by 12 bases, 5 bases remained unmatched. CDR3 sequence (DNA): TGTGCCACCAGTGATTTGCCGTTAGCGGGAGCGCAGTTCTTC. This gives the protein CATSDLPLAGAQFF.

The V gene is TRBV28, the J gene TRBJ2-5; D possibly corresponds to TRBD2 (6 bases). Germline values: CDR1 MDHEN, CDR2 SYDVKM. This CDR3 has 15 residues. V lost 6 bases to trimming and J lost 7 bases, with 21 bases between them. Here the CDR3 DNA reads TGTGCCAGCAGCCCCGCGCCGGATCAAGCGGGGACCCAGTACTTC. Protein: CASSPAPDQAGTQYF.

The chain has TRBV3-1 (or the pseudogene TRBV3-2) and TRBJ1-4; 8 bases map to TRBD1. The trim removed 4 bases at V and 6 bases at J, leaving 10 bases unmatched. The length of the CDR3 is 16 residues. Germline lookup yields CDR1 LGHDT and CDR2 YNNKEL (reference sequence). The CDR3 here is CASSPQGQAWHEKLFF. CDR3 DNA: TGTGCCAGCAGCCCTCAGGGACAGGCCTGGCATGAAAAACTGTTTTTT.

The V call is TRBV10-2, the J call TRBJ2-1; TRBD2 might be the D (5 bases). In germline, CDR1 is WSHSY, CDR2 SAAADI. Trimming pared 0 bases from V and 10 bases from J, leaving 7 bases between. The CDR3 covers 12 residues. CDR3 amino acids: CASSESRGEQFF. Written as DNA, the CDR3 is TGCGCCAGCAGTGAGTCTCGAGGGGAGCAGTTCTTC.

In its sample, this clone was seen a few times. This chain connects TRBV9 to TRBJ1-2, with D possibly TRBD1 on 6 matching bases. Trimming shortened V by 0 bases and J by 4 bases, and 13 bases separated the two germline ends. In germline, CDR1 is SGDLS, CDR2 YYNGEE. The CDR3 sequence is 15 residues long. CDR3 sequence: CASSVADRTTYGYTF. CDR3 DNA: TGTGCCAGCAGCGTAGCAGACAGGACGACCTATGGCTACACCTTC. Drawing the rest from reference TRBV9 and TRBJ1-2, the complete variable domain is DSGVTQTPKHLITATGQRVTLRCSPRSGDLSVYWYQQSLDQGLQFLIQYYNGEERAKGNILERFSAQQFPDLHSELNLSSLELGDSALYFCASSVADRTTYGYTFGSGTRLTVV.

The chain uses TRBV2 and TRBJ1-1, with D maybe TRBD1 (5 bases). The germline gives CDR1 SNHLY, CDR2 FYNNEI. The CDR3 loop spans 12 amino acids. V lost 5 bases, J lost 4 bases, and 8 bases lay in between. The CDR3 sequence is CASSNQGTEAFF. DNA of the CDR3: TGTGCCAGCAGTAACCAGGGCACTGAAGCTTTCTTT.

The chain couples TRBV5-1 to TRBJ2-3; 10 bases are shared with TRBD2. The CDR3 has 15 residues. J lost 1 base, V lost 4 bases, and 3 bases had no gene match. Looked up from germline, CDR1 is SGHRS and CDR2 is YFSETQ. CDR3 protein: CASSAGTSGTDTQYF. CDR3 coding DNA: TGCGCCAGCAGCGCGGGGACTAGCGGCACAGATACGCAGTATTTT. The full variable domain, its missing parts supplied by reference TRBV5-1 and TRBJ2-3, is KAGVTQTPRYLIKTRGQQVTLSCSPISGHRSVSWYQQTPGQGLQFLFEYFSETQRNKGNFPGRFSGRQFSNSRSEMNVSTLELGDSALYLCASSAGTSGTDTQYFGPGTRLTVL.

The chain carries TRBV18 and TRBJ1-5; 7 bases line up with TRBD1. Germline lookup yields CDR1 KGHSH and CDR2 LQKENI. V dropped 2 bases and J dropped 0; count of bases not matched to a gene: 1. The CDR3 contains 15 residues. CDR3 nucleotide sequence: TGTGCCAGCTCACCAGGACAGGATAGCAATCAGCCCCAGCATTTT. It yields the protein CASSPGQDSNQPQHF.

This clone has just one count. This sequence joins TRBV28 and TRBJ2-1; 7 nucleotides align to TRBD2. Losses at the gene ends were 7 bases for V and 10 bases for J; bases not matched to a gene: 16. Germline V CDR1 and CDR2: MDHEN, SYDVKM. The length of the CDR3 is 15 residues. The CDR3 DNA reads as TGTGCCAGCACTCTCGGGAGCGGGACCCCCGAGGAGCAGTTCTTC. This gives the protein CASTLGSGTPEEQFF.